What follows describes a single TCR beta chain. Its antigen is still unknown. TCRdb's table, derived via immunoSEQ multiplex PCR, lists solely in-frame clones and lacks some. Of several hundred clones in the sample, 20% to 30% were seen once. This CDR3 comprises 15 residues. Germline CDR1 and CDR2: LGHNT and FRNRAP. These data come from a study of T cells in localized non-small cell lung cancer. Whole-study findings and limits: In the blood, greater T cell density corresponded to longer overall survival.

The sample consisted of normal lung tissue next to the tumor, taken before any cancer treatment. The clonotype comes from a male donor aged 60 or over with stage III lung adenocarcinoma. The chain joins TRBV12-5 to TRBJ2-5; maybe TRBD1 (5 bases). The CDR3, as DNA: TGTGCCAGCTCCCTTTCTAATCAGGGACAAGAGACCCAGTACTTC. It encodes CASSLSNQGQETQYF. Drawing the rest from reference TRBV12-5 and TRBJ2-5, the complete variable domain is DARVTQTPRHKVTEMGQEVTMRCQPILGHNTVFWYRQTMMQGLELLAYFRNRAPLDDSGMPKDRFSAEMPDATLATLKIQPSEPRDSAVYFCASSLSNQGQETQYFGPGTRLLVL.